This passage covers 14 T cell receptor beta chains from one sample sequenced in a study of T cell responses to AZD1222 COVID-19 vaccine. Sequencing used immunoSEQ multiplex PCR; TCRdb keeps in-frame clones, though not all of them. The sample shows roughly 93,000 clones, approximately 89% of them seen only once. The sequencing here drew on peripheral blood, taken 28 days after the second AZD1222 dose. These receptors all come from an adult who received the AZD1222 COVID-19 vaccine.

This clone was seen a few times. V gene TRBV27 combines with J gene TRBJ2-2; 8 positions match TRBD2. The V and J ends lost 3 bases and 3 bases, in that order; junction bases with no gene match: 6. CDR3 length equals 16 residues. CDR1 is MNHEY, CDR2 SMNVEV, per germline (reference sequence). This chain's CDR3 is CASSFYGTSDTGELFF. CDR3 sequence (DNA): TGTGCCAGCAGTTTCTACGGGACTAGTGACACCGGGGAGCTGTTTTTT.

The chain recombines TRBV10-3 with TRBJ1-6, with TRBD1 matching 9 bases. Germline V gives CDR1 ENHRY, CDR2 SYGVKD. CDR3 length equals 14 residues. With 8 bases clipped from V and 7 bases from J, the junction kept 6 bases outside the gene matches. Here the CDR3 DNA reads TGTGCCATCTCGGGGGGACAGGGCAATTCACCCCTCCACTTT. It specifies CAISGGQGNSPLHF.

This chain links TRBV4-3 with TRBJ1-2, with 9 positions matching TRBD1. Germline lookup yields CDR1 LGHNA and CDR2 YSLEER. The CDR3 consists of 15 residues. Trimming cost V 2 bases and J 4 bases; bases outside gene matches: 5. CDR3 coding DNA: TGCGCCAGCAGCCAATTCGACAGGGGGGGCTATGGCTACACCTTC. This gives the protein CASSQFDRGGYGYTF.

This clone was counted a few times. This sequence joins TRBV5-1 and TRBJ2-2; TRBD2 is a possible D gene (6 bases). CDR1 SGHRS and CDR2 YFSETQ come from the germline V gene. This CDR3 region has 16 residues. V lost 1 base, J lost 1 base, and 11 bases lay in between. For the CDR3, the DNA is TGCGCCAGCAGCTTGTTTGCGGGACTGAACACCGGGGAGCTGTTTTTT. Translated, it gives CASSLFAGLNTGELFF.

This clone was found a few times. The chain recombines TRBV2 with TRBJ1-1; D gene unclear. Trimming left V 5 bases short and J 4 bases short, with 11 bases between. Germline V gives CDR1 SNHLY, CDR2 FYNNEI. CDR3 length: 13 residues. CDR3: CASSNGRATEAFF. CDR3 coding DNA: TGTGCCAGCAGTAATGGCCGGGCCACTGAAGCTTTCTTT.

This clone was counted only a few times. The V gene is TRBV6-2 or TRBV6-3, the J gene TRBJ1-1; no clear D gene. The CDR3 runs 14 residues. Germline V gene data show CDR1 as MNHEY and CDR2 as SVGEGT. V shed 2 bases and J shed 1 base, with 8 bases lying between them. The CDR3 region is CASSYAGSNTEAFF. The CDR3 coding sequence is TGTGCCAGCAGTTACGCCGGGTCGAACACTGAAGCTTTCTTT.

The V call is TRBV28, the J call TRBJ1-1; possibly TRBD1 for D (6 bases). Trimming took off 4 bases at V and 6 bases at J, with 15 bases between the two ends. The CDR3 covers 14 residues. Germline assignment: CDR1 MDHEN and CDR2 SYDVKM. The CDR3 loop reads CASSYYRVQAEAFF. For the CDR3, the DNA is TGTGCCAGCAGTTATTACAGGGTTCAAGCTGAAGCTTTCTTT.

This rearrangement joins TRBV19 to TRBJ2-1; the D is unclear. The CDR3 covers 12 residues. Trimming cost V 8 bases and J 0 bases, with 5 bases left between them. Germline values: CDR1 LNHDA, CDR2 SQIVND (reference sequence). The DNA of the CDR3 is TGTGCCAGTCGGAGCTCCTACAATGAGCAGTTCTTC. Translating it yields CASRSSYNEQFF.

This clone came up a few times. The CDR3 sequence: CASSLVGLAGGPSADTQYF. The CDR3 DNA follows: TGTGCCAGCAGCTTAGTAGGTCTAGCGGGGGGGCCATCGGCAGATACGCAGTATTTT. The chain is built from TRBV7-8 and TRBJ2-3, with 12 bases lining up with TRBD2. CDR3 length: 19 residues. The J segment lost 4 bases and the V segment lost 1 base, leaving 12 bases of the junction unmatched. From germline, CDR1 is SGHVS and CDR2 FQNEAQ.

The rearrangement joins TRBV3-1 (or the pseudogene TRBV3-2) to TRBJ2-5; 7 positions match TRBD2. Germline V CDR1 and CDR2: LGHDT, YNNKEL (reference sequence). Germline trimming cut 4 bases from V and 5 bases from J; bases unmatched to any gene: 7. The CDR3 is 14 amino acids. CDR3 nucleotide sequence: TGTGCCAGCAGCCGGACTAGGTTGTGGGAGACCCAGTACTTC. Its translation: CASSRTRLWETQYF.

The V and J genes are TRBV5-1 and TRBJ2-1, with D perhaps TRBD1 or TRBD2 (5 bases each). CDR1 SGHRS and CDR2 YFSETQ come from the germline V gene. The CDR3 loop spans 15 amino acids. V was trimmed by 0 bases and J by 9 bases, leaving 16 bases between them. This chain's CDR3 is CASSLESGFGGEQFF. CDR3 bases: TGCGCCAGCAGCTTGGAATCAGGGTTTGGAGGTGAGCAGTTCTTC.

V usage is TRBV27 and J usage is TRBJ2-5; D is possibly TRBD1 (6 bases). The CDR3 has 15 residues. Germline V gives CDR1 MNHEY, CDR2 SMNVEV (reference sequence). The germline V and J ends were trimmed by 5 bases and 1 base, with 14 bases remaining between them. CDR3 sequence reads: CASSPFQGIQETQYF. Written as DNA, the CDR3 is TGTGCCAGCAGTCCCTTCCAGGGGATCCAAGAGACCCAGTACTTC.

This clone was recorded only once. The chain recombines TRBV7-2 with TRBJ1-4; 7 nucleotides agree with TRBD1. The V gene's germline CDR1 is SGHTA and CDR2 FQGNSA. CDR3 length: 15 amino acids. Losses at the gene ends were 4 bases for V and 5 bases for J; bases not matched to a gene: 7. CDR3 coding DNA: TGTGCCAGCAGCTCCCACAGGGGTTCCAATGAAAAACTGTTTTTT. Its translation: CASSSHRGSNEKLFF. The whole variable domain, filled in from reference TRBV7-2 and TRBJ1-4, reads GAGVSQSPSNKVTEKGKDVELRCDPISGHTALYWYRQSLGQGLEFLIYFQGNSAPDKSGLPSDRFSAERTGGSVSTLTIQRTQQEDSAVYLCASSSHRGSNEKLFFGSGTQLSVL.

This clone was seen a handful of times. CDR3 bases: TGTGCCAGCAGTGGGACAGGGGTCCCGTATGGCTACACCTTC. It is translated as CASSGTGVPYGYTF. The rearrangement links TRBV28 to TRBJ1-2; 10 bases agree with TRBD1. This CDR3 has 14 amino acids. The ends lost 5 bases at V and 5 bases at J; junction bases unmatched: 5. The germline V gene has CDR1 MDHEN and CDR2 SYDVKM.